Included here is one T cell receptor beta chain sequence, with context. TCRdb's copy holds only in-frame clones and misses some; the assay was immunoSEQ multiplex PCR. The sample has about 40,000 clones, about 90% seen once; the top ten hold around 0.57%. Deletions cut 3 bases from V and 3 bases from J, with 5 bases between. CDR3 length: 11 amino acids. Germline CDR1 SQVTM, CDR2 ANQGSEA. The source of the sample is a study of T cell changes during pregnancy in multiple sclerosis. This chain links TRBV29-1 with TRBJ1-2, with unresolved D. This material consisted of CD4+ T cells from peripheral blood mononuclear cells, taken before pregnancy. This TCR was sampled from a female donor with multiple sclerosis, enrolled in a pregnancy study. CDR3 amino acids: CSVEEYYGYTF. The DNA of the CDR3 is TGCAGCGTTGAGGAGTACTATGGCTACACCTTC.